The rows below give T cell receptor beta chains drawn from one sample of a study of blood T cell repertoires in COVID-19. Method: immunoSEQ multiplex PCR; TCRdb's copy keeps in-frame clones and lacks some. The table includes 210,000 or so clones, around 79% detected once. The sample consisted of peripheral blood. These receptors were obtained from a man aged 50 to 59 who had recovered from COVID-19. The CDR3 runs from the conserved cysteine through the conserved F or W. The D gene is left open where the match is weak. Size values are once, few and many counts, or a class for expanded clones, and some rows have none.

CDR3 DNA	CDR3 protein	J gene	D gene	clone size	V gene
TGTGCCAGCAGCTTAGGGCTAGACACAGATACGCAGTATTTT	CASSLGLDTDTQYF	TRBJ2-3	NA	NA	TRBV7-9
TGTGCCAGCAGCTTAGGCGCGAGGACTAGCGGATATGAGCAGTTCTTC	CASSLGARTSGYEQFF	TRBJ2-1	TRBD2	NA	TRBV7-2
TGTGCCATCCAACATAGCGGGAGTAGGGGAGGGGACAATGAGCAGTTCTTC	CAIQHSGSRGGDNEQFF	TRBJ2-1	TRBD2	few	TRBV24-1
TGTGCCAGCAGACACGACAGCTCCTACGAGCAGTACTTC	CASRHDSSYEQYF	TRBJ2-7	NA	NA	TRBV2
TGCAGTGCTAGTGGGCAGGGGGACACTGAAGCTTTCTTT	CSASGQGDTEAFF	TRBJ1-1	TRBD1	few	TRBV20-1
TGTGCCTTCTCTCGACAGTCAACTAATGAAAAACTGTTTTTT	CAFSRQSTNEKLFF	TRBJ1-4	NA	NA	TRBV30
TGTGCCAGCTCACCAGCGCAGGGGGCAAGCTACGAGCAGTACTTC	CASSPAQGASYEQYF	TRBJ2-7	TRBD1	NA	TRBV18
TGTGCCAGCAGTTCAGCAGGGGGCCCAGAGACCCAGTACTTC	CASSSAGGPETQYF	TRBJ2-5	TRBD1	NA	TRBV6-6
TGTGCCAGCAGTTACTCGCAGCGGGGGGGACACAATGAGCAGTTCTTC	CASSYSQRGGHNEQFF	TRBJ2-1	TRBD2	NA	TRBV6-5
TGTGCCAGCTCACCAAACAGGGGTAATGAAAAACTGTTTTTT	CASSPNRGNEKLFF	TRBJ1-4	TRBD1	NA	TRBV18
TGTGCCAGCAGTGAACTGGCTAGCGGGGGGGGCCCCTACAATGAGCAGTTCTTC	CASSELASGGGPYNEQFF	TRBJ2-1	TRBD2	NA	TRBV25-1
TGCGCCAGCAGCCAAGAATTCCTAGCGGGAGCAGATACGCAGTATTTT	CASSQEFLAGADTQYF	TRBJ2-3	TRBD2	NA	TRBV4-1
TGCGCCAGCAGCTCCAGGGGGGCTGGAAACACCATATATTTT	CASSSRGAGNTIYF	TRBJ1-3	TRBD1	NA	TRBV5-1
TGTGCCAGCAGCGAACGGGGCACAGATACGCAGTATTTT	CASSERGTDTQYF	TRBJ2-3	NA	many	TRBV5-4
TGTGCCAGCACTTTAGCAGGGACTGGGGCCAACGTCCTGACTTTC	CASTLAGTGANVLTF	TRBJ2-6	NA	NA	TRBV6-5
TGTGCCATCAGTGAGTCGGAGGACAGATACAATGGCTACACCTTC	CAISESEDRYNGYTF	TRBJ1-2	NA	NA	TRBV10-3
TGTGCCAGCAGGAGACGGGACAGGGGGGGCAATGAGCAGTTCTTC	CASRRRDRGGNEQFF	TRBJ2-1	TRBD1	NA	TRBV28
TGTGCCAGCATTTCCTACACTGAAGCTTTCTTT	CASISYTEAFF	TRBJ1-1	NA	NA	TRBV6-5
TGTGCCAGTACCGAGGGACTAGCGAGACCCACAGATACGCAGTATTTT	CASTEGLARPTDTQYF	TRBJ2-3	TRBD2	NA	TRBV19
TGTGCCAGCAGCTTACAGGGAAGGCAGGACAATGAGCAGTTCTTC	CASSLQGRQDNEQFF	TRBJ2-1	NA	NA	TRBV3-1/TRBV3-2
TGTGCCAGCAGCGAGGGCAGGGAATGGGCGGGAGGAGCCCCAGATACGCAGTATTTT	CASSEGREWAGGAPDTQYF	TRBJ2-3	TRBD2	NA	TRBV9
TGTGCCAGCAGCTTTCAGGGGGTTGGGACTGAAGCTTTCTTT	CASSFQGVGTEAFF	TRBJ1-1	TRBD1	NA	TRBV5-5
TGTGCCAGCAGACGACGGGCCGGGACTAGCGGTAACAACAATGAGCAGTTCTTC	CASRRRAGTSGNNNEQFF	TRBJ2-1	TRBD2	NA	TRBV7-2
TGTGCCAGCAGGCTCGGACTAGCGGGAGGCACCGGGGAGCTGTTTTTT	CASRLGLAGGTGELFF	TRBJ2-2	TRBD2	NA	TRBV2
TGTGCCTCACAGGGGGGAGAGACCCAGTACTTC	CASQGGETQYF	TRBJ2-5	TRBD1	few	TRBV10-3
TGTGCCATCAGTGGCGCGGTCTCCTACAATGAGCAGTTCTTC	CAISGAVSYNEQFF	TRBJ2-1	NA	NA	TRBV10-3
TGTGCCACCAGTGATACCACAGGGGCGGACACCGGGGAGCTGTTTTTT	CATSDTTGADTGELFF	TRBJ2-2	TRBD1	NA	TRBV24-1
TGTGCCACCAGCAGAGATGGACTAGCGGGAGTAGTATTGGACACCGGGGAGCTGTTTTTT	CATSRDGLAGVVLDTGELFF	TRBJ2-2	TRBD2	NA	TRBV15
TGCAGCGCCCGAGCGGGAGGCGGGGTAACCGGGCAGTTCTTC	CSARAGGGVTGQFF	TRBJ2-1	TRBD2	NA	TRBV29-1
TGTGCCAGCAGCTTAGGTTCCGGGGGAGGGGATGAGCAGTTCTTC	CASSLGSGGGDEQFF	TRBJ2-1	TRBD2	NA	TRBV7-3
TGTGCCAGTAGTATTACGAGAACGAATGAAAAACTGTTTTTT	CASSITRTNEKLFF	TRBJ1-4	NA	NA	TRBV19
TGTGCCAGCAGCTTATTGGGCGGGAGTGGAACCGGGGAGCTGTTTTTT	CASSLLGGSGTGELFF	TRBJ2-2	TRBD2	NA	TRBV7-2
TGTGCCTGGAGTCGGGGGATGGCGGGAGGGAGGTTACAGTTCTTC	CAWSRGMAGGRLQFF	TRBJ2-1	TRBD2	NA	TRBV30
TGTGCCAGTACCAACCAAGGGTATAGCGGGGCGAGCTCCTACGAGCAGTACTTC	CASTNQGYSGASSYEQYF	TRBJ2-7	TRBD2	NA	TRBV19
TGTGCCAGCAGTCGGTTGACAGGGGGCGTAGCTTTCTTT	CASSRLTGGVAFF	TRBJ1-1	TRBD1	NA	TRBV14
TGTGCCAGCAGTTACCCCACGGGTTCGGAAGAAAAACTGTTTTTT	CASSYPTGSEEKLFF	TRBJ1-4	NA	once	TRBV28
TGTGCCAGCAGCGTAGATTACGGGGGGCATGGAGAGACCCAGTACTTC	CASSVDYGGHGETQYF	TRBJ2-5	NA	NA	TRBV9
TGTGCCAGCAGCGGAGGACAGGGTATCGGTTCACCCCTCCACTTT	CASSGGQGIGSPLHF	TRBJ1-6	TRBD1	NA	TRBV9
TGTGCCAGCAGACCCCGGACAACAGATACGCAGTATTTT	CASRPRTTDTQYF	TRBJ2-3	NA	few	TRBV6-6
TGCAGTGCTAGTGAGGGAGGGACAGATACGCAGTATTTT	CSASEGGTDTQYF	TRBJ2-3	TRBD2	NA	TRBV20-1
TGTGCCAGCAGTGACGCCAGGGGGGTTAATGAAAAACTGTTTTTT	CASSDARGVNEKLFF	TRBJ1-4	TRBD1	NA	TRBV25-1
TGTGCCAGCAGCTTACCTCAGAGGTTGGCTGACTCTGGAAACACCATATATTTT	CASSLPQRLADSGNTIYF	TRBJ1-3	NA	few	TRBV7-8
TGTGCCATCGGTGACAGGGGGCTGAACACTGAAGCTTTCTTT	CAIGDRGLNTEAFF	TRBJ1-1	TRBD1	NA	TRBV10-3
TGTGCCAGCTCACCAATCCGGGGGTTTGGCGAGCAGTACTTC	CASSPIRGFGEQYF	TRBJ2-7	NA	NA	TRBV18
TGTGCCAGCAGTAGAGGCGGGAATGAGCAGTTCTTC	CASSRGGNEQFF	TRBJ2-1	NA	NA	TRBV6-2/TRBV6-3
TGTGCCAGCAGCTTCGGACAAGTGAACACCGGGGAGCTGTTTTTT	CASSFGQVNTGELFF	TRBJ2-2	NA	once	TRBV5-4